The present T cell receptor (beta chain) was sequenced within a study of early T cells in non-severe SARS-CoV-2 infection. TCRdb processed the 5' RACE reads anew with MiXCR; each CDR3 protein has one entry. The sample has about 52,000 distinct CDR3 sequences; 9.5% to 12% are singletons. There are 14 residues in the CDR3. The trim removed 6 bases at V and 8 bases at J, leaving 6 bases unmatched. The germline gives CDR1 MDHEN, CDR2 SYDVKM. This clonotype was detected ten times or more. This chain links TRBV28 with TRBJ1-4; TRBD1 agrees at 10 bases. The sequenced sample was whole blood. This clonotype originated in an adult who was a healthcare worker with PCR-confirmed SARS-CoV-2 infection or an uninfected control (not recorded which). CDR3 nucleotide sequence: TGTGCCAGCAGGGGGGACAGGGGATCGGAAAAACTGTTTTTT. Its translation: CASRGDRGSEKLFF. Using reference TRBV28 and TRBJ1-4 for the parts outside the CDR3, the full variable domain is DVKVTQSSRYLVKRTGEKVFLECVQDMDHENMFWYRQDPGLGLRLIYFSYDVKMKEKGDIPEGYSVSREKKERFSLILESASTNQTSMYLCASRGDRGSEKLFFGSGTQLSVL.